Listed here are 18 T cell receptor beta chains from one sample, sequenced in a study of spatial heterogeneity in lung cancer (dated by TCRdb to the late 2010s). What the authors observed across the whole study: The tumor nonsynonymous mutation count correlated with the number of expanded intratumoral alpha and beta TCRs.

Library preparation was by 5' RACE. The run used a NextSeq 500. Clones were called with MiXCR by TCRdb after fastp trimmed the public reads at Q25, and only in-frame beta chains were retained. Merged by CDR3 protein, the rows form single entries marked with the most common genes and DNA. The sample yields about 100,000 distinct CDR3 sequences; around 4.3% were counted once. The ten biggest clones cover 21% of the sample. What this sample's time point label stands for: sample taken at primary tumor resection. The antigens of these receptors remain unknown. Source: lung tumor tissue, taken at surgery. The receptors originated from a male donor with early-stage non-small cell lung cancer.

Ten or more counts support this clonotype. The rearrangement uses TRBV4-1 and TRBJ2-7, with a tentative D call TRBD1 (5 bases). The germline V and J ends were trimmed by 2 bases and 0 bases, with 14 bases remaining between them. Germline V gives CDR1 MGHRA, CDR2 YSYEKL. The CDR3 is 16 residues long. As DNA, the CDR3 is TGCGCCAGCAGCCAAAAAGGGGCTGGGCCCTCCTACGAGCAGTACTTC. This gives the protein CASSQKGAGPSYEQYF.

This clonotype was found many times. CDR3 amino acids: CASSVRDSTDTQYF. CDR3 DNA sequence: TGTGCCAGCAGCGTACGGGATAGCACAGATACGCAGTATTTT. The V gene is TRBV9, the J gene TRBJ2-3, with D perhaps matching TRBD2 (5 bases). V was shortened by 1 base and J by 0 bases, with 6 bases between the two germline ends. The germline V gene encodes CDR1 SGDLS and CDR2 YYNGEE. The CDR3 contains 14 residues.

This clonotype was detected only a few times. The genes are TRBV18 and TRBJ2-4; no definite D call. The CDR3 consists of 15 residues. V was cut by 5 bases and J by 0 bases, with 11 bases left in between. The germline V gene has CDR1 KGHSH and CDR2 LQKENI. CDR3 sequence (DNA): TGTGCCAGCTCATCAAACCACATAGCCAAAAACATTCAGTACTTC. Translated: CASSSNHIAKNIQYF.

This clonotype was detected many times. The chain uses TRBV28 and TRBJ1-2; D unclear. Germline V gene lookup returns CDR1 MDHEN and CDR2 SYDVKM. V was clipped by 7 bases and J by 3 bases, with 6 bases between them. The CDR3 is 11 residues long. The chain's CDR3 is CASTGDYGYTF. CDR3 in DNA: TGTGCCAGCACCGGAGACTATGGCTACACCTTC.

At least ten counts were recorded for this clonotype. The chain couples TRBV6-1 to TRBJ1-2, with TRBD1 as a possible D gene (6 bases). Trimming pared 4 bases from V and 5 bases from J, leaving 11 bases between. Germline CDR1 is MNHNS and CDR2 is SASEGT. This CDR3 has 13 amino acids. CDR3 sequence: CASSVNRAYGYTF. Written as DNA, the CDR3 is TGTGCCAGCAGTGTGAACAGGGCATATGGCTACACCTTC.

This clonotype was seen ten or more times. The chain couples TRBV6-6 to TRBJ2-7, with D possibly matching TRBD2 (7 bases). The CDR3 has 14 residues. Trimming pared 7 bases from V and 4 bases from J, leaving 17 bases between. CDR1 is MNHNY and CDR2 is SVGAGI in the germline V gene (reference sequence). This CDR3 is CASKGGGRRYEQYF. CDR3 bases: TGTGCCAGCAAAGGGGGAGGGCGGAGGTACGAGCAGTACTTC.

This clonotype showed up just a few times. This rearrangement joins TRBV6-1 to TRBJ2-5; TRBD2 matches 9 bases. Trimming cost V 4 bases and J 5 bases; bases outside gene matches: 11. Germline CDR1 is MNHNS and CDR2 is SASEGT. The CDR3 runs to 16 residues. CDR3 coding DNA: TGTGCCAGCAGTGCCGGGACTAGCTACTACCCGGAGACCCAGTACTTC. Translated, it gives CASSAGTSYYPETQYF.

This clonotype has ten or more counts. This chain links TRBV20-1 with TRBJ1-5; 10 nucleotides line up with TRBD1. The CDR3 has 14 residues. Trimming at V came to 0 bases and at J to 6 bases, leaving 2 bases not matched to a gene. Germline V CDR1 and CDR2: DFQATT, SNEGSKA (reference sequence). The CDR3 is CSARDRTGGQPQHF. CDR3 bases: TGCAGTGCTAGAGATCGGACAGGGGGTCAGCCCCAGCATTTT.

The chain employs TRBV28 and TRBJ2-5, with 11 bases aligning to TRBD2. Germline V CDR1 and CDR2: MDHEN, SYDVKM. The CDR3 consists of 15 residues. After removal of 3 bases from V and 5 bases from J, the junction contained 5 bases not matched to a gene. The CDR3 loop reads CASSLFSGRAETQYF. Here the CDR3 DNA reads TGTGCCAGCAGTTTGTTTAGCGGGAGGGCGGAGACCCAGTACTTC.

V usage is TRBV11-2 and J usage is TRBJ1-6, with no clear D. Trimming took off 0 bases at V and 7 bases at J, with 7 bases between the two ends. Germline CDR1 and CDR2: SGHAT and FQNNGV. This CDR3 region has 14 residues. CDR3 protein: CASSLDPNNSPLHF. CDR3 DNA: TGTGCCAGCAGCTTAGATCCGAACAATTCACCCCTCCACTTT.

This clonotype has at least ten counts. The rearrangement links TRBV2 to TRBJ2-5; the D is unclear. This CDR3 has 11 residues. Per the germline V gene, CDR1 is SNHLY and CDR2 is FYNNEI. Trimming left V 6 bases short and J 6 bases short, with 8 bases between. The CDR3 sequence: CASSWPKTQYF. CDR3 DNA: TGTGCCAGCAGCTGGCCCAAGACCCAGTACTTC.

The chain employs TRBV27 and TRBJ2-5, with D possibly being TRBD1 or TRBD2 (6 bases each). With 2 bases removed from V and 4 bases from J, the gap between germline ends came to 26 bases. The length of the CDR3 is 19 residues. From germline, CDR1 is MNHEY and CDR2 SMNVEV (reference sequence). The CDR3 reads CASSLIYTPDRGPGETQYF. CDR3 bases: TGTGCCAGCAGTTTAATATACACCCCGGATCGGGGGCCGGGAGAGACCCAGTACTTC.

This chain joins TRBV28 and TRBJ2-3; D is unclear. V gave up 4 bases and J gave up 1 base, with 12 bases separating them. CDR1 and CDR2 from the germline V gene are MDHEN and SYDVKM. This CDR3 region has 15 residues. CDR3 protein: CASSYFRPRTDTQYF. DNA for the CDR3: TGTGCCAGCAGTTACTTCCGACCTCGCACAGATACGCAGTATTTT.

This clonotype has just a few counts. V and J are TRBV5-5 and TRBJ2-5; 7 positions agree with TRBD1. Germline loops: CDR1 SGHKS, CDR2 YYEKEE (reference sequence). Trimming cost V 4 bases and J 1 base; bases outside gene matches: 4. CDR3 length: 14 amino acids. CDR3 loop: CASSQRQGQETQYF. As DNA, the CDR3 is TGTGCCAGCAGCCAACGACAGGGCCAAGAGACCCAGTACTTC.

This clonotype was counted ten times or more. This chain links TRBV7-2 with TRBJ2-2, with TRBD2 matching over 7 bases. CDR1 and CDR2 from the germline V gene are SGHTA and FQGNSA. The CDR3 sequence is 16 residues long. V shed 5 bases and J 4 bases; nucleotides not matched to a gene: 10. The CDR3, as DNA: TGTGCCAGCAGCCGTTTGGCGGGAGTTTTCACCGGGGAGCTGTTTTTT. Translation gives CASSRLAGVFTGELFF.

This clonotype occurred many times. This chain uses TRBV6-5 with TRBJ1-1; no clear D gene. CDR3 size: 13 residues. Germline CDR1 reads MNHEY; CDR2 reads SVGAGI. Trimming removed 8 bases from V and 1 base from J, with 11 bases in between. CDR3 nucleotide sequence: TGTGCCAGCCAACCGACGTGGAACACTGAAGCTTTCTTT. This translates into CASQPTWNTEAFF.

The chain combines TRBV2 with TRBJ1-2; D is unresolved. V was shortened by 10 bases and J by 0 bases, with 9 bases between the two germline ends. CDR1 is SNHLY and CDR2 is FYNNEI in the germline V gene. The CDR3 has 12 amino acids. In DNA form, the CDR3 reads TGTGCCACCGCAGGTTCTAACTATGGCTACACCTTC. It encodes CATAGSNYGYTF.

As DNA, the CDR3 is TGTGCCAGCAGCTTGAGGAGCTTAGGAGAGACCCAGTACTTC. It codes for CASSLRSLGETQYF. The rearrangement links TRBV5-4 to TRBJ2-5; D gene uncertain. Germline CDR1 reads SGHNT; CDR2 reads YYREEE (reference sequence). V was pared by 1 base and J by 4 bases, with 11 bases between. The CDR3 is 14 residues long.